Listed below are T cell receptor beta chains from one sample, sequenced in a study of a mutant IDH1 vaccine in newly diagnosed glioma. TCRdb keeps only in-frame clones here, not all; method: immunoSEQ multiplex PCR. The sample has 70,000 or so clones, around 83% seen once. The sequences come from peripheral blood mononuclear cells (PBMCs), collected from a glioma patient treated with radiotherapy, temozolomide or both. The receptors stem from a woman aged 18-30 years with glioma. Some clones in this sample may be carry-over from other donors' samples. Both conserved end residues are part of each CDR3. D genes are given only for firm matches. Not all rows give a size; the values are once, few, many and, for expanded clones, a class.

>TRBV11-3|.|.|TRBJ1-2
TGTGCCAGCAGCTTAGCGGACAGAATCTATGGCTACACCTTC
CASSLADRIYGYTF
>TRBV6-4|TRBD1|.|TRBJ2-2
TGTGCCAGCAGGGGGACAGGGGCCACCGGGGAGCTGTTTTTT
CASRGTGATGELFF
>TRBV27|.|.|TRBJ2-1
TGTGCCAGCAGTCCATCCTACAATGAGCAGTTCTTC
CASSPSYNEQFF
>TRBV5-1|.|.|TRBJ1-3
TGCGCCAGCAGCTTGGCCCTCTCTGGAAACACCATATATTTT
CASSLALSGNTIYF
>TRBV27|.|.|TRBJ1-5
TGTGCCAGCAGTTTATTGGGGGACAAACAGCCCCAGCATTTT
CASSLLGDKQPQHF
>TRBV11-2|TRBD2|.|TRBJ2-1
TGTGCCAGCAGCCCTTTGACTAGCCTTTCCTACAATGAGCAGTTCTTC
CASSPLTSLSYNEQFF
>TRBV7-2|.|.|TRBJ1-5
TGTGCCAGCAGCCCCCCCGGCGCGAGGACCAGCAATCAGCCCCAGCATTTT
CASSPPGARTSNQPQHF
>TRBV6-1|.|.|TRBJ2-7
TGTGCCAGCACCTTACAGGGGAGGGACGAGCAGTACTTC
CASTLQGRDEQYF
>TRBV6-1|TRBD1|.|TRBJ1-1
TGTGCCAGCAGTGCAGGGGGAGCTGAAGCTTTCTTT
CASSAGGAEAFF
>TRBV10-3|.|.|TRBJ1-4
TGTGCCATCAGCTCCAAGGGCGAAAAACTGTTTTTT
CAISSKGEKLFF
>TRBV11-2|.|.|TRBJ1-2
TGTGCCAGCAGCTTAGTTGGGACTGGCTACACCTTC
CASSLVGTGYTF
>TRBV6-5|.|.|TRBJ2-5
TGTGCCAGCAGTTACGTGGGGGATGAGACCCAGTACTTC
CASSYVGDETQYF
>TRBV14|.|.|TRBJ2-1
TGTGCCAGCAGCCCTCTAGGGTATGAGCAGTTCTTC
CASSPLGYEQFF
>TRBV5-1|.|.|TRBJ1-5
TGCGCCAGCAGCTTGGGAAATCCAGGTCCTAGGCTCCATAGCAATCAGCCCCAGCATTTT
CASSLGNPGPRLHSNQPQHF
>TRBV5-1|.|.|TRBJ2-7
TGCGCCAGCAGCTTGGCCGGGGACGAGCAGTACTTC
CASSLAGDEQYF
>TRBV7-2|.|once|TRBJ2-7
TGTGCCAGCAGCCCGCGACATCCCTACGAGCAGTACTTC
CASSPRHPYEQYF
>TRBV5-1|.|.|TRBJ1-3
TGCGCCAGCAGCTTGGACACGGGGCTCTCTGGAAACACCATATATTTT
CASSLDTGLSGNTIYF
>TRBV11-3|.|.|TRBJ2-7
TGTGCCAGCAGCTCGTTAGCGTCGAGCTCCTACGAGCAGTACTTC
CASSSLASSSYEQYF
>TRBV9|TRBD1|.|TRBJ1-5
TGTGCCAGCAGCGAGGGGACAGGGGCTAATCAGCCCCAGCATTTT
CASSEGTGANQPQHF
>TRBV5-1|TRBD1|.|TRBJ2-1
TGCGCCAGCAGCTTGGCCAGGGGGAATGAGCAGTTCTTC
CASSLARGNEQFF